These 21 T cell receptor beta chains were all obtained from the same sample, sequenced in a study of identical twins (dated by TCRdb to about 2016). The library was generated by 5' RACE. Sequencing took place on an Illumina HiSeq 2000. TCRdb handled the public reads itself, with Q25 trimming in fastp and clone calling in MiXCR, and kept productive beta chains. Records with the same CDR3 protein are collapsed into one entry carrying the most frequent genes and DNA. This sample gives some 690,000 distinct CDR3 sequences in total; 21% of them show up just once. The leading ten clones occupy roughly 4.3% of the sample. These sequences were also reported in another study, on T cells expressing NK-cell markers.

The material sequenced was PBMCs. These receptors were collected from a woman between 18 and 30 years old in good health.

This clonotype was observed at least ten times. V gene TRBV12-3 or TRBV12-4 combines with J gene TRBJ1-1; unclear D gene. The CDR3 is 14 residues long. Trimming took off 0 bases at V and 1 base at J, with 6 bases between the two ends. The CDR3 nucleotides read TGTGCCAGCAGTTTAGCGCGGGGGAACACTGAAGCTTTCTTT. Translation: CASSLARGNTEAFF.

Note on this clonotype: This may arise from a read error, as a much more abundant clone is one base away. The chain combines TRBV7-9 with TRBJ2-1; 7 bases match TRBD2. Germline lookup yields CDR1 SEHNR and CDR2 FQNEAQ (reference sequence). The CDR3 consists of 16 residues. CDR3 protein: CDSSPVGGRVGNEQFF. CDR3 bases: TGTGACAGCAGCCCCGTCGGGGGGAGAGTGGGAAATGAGCAGTTCTTC. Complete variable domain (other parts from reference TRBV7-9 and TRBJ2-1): DTGVSQNPRHKITKRGQNVTFRCDPISEHNRLYWYRQTLGQGPEFLTYFQNEAQLEKSRLLSDRFSAERPKGSFSTLEIQRTEQGDSAMYLCDSSPVGGRVGNEQFFGPGTRLTVL.

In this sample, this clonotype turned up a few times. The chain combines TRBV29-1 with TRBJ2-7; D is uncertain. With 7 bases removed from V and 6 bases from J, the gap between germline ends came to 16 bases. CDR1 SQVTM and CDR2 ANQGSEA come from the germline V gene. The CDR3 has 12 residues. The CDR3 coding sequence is TGCAGCGGAAGTGAGTCATACGGCGAGCAGTACTTC. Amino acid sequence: CSGSESYGEQYF.

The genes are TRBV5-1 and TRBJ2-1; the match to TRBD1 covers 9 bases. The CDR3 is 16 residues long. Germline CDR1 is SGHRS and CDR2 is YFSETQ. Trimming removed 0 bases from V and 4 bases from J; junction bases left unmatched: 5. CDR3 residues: CASSLGGTGLYNEQFF. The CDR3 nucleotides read TGCGCCAGCAGCTTGGGCGGGACAGGGCTATACAATGAGCAGTTCTTC.

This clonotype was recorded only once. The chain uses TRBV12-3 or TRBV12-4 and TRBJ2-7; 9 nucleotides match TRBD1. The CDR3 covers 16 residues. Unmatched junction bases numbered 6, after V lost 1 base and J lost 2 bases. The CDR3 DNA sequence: TGTGCCAGCAGTTTAGGGGTGGGACAGGGTGCCTACGAGCAGTACTTC. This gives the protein CASSLGVGQGAYEQYF.

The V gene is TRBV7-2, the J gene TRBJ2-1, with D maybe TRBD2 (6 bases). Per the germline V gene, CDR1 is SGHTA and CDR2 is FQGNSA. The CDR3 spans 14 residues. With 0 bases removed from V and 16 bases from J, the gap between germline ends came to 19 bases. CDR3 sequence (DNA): TGTGCCAGCAGCTTAGCCGGGACTCAATATCACCAATTCTTC. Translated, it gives CASSLAGTQYHQFF.

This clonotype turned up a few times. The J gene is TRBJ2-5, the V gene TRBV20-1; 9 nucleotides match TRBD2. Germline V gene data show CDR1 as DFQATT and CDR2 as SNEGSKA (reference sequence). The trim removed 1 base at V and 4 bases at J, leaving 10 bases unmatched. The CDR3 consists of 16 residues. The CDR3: CSARGGSGGSRETQYF. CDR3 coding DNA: TGCAGTGCTAGAGGGGGGAGCGGGGGGTCGAGAGAGACCCAGTACTTC.

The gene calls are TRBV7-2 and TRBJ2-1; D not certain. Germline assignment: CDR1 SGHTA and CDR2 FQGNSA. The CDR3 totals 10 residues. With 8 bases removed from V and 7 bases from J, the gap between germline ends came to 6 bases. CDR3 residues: CASGVNEQFF. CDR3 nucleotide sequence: TGTGCCAGCGGAGTGAATGAGCAGTTCTTC.

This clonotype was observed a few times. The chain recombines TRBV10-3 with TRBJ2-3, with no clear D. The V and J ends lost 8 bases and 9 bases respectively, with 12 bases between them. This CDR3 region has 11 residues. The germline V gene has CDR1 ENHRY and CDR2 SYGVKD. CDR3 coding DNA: TGTGCCATCGCGCCGGGCATAACGCAGTATTTT. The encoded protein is CAIAPGITQYF.

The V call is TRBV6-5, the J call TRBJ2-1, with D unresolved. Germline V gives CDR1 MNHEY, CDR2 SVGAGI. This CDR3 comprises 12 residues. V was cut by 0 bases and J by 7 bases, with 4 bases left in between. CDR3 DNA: TGTGCCAGCAGTTACTCGAAGAATGAGCAGTTCTTC. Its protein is CASSYSKNEQFF.

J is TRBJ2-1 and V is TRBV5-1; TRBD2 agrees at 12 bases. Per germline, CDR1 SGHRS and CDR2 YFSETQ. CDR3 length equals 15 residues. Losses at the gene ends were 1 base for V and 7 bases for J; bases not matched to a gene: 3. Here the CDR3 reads CASSLLLAGGNEQFF. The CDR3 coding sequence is TGCGCCAGCAGCTTGCTCCTAGCGGGGGGGAATGAGCAGTTCTTC. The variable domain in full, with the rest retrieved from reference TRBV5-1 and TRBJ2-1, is KAGVTQTPRYLIKTRGQQVTLSCSPISGHRSVSWYQQTPGQGLQFLFEYFSETQRNKGNFPGRFSGRQFSNSRSEMNVSTLELGDSALYLCASSLLLAGGNEQFFGPGTRLTVL.

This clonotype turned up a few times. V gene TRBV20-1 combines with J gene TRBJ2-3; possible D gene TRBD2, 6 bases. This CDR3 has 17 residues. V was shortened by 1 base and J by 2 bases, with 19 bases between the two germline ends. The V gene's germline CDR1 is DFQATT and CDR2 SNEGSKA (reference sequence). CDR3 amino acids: CSARGSGDRPTTDTQYF. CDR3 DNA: TGCAGTGCTAGAGGTAGCGGCGACCGCCCGACCACAGATACGCAGTATTTT.

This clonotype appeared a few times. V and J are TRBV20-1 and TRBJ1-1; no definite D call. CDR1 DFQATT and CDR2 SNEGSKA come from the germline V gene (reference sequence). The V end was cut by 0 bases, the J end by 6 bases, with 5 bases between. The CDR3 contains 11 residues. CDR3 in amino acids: CSARDVPEAFF. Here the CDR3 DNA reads TGCAGTGCTAGAGATGTGCCTGAAGCTTTCTTT.

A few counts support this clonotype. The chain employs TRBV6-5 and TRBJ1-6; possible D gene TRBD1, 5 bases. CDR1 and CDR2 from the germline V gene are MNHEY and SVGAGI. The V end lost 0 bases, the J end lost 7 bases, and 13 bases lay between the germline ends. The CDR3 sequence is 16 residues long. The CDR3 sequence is CASSYSRGLGNSPLHF. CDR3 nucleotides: TGTGCCAGCAGTTACTCGAGGGGTCTGGGAAATTCACCCCTCCACTTT.

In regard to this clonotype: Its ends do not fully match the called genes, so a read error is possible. CDR3 nucleotides: TGCTGTGCTAGTAGACAGGGGCTAGCGGGAGGGTCGGTGGGGCAGTATTTT. Translation: CCASRQGLAGGSVGQYF. The chain is built from TRBV20-1 and TRBJ2-3; 12 positions match TRBD2. Germline lookup yields CDR1 DFQATT and CDR2 SNEGSKA (reference sequence). This CDR3 is built from 17 residues.

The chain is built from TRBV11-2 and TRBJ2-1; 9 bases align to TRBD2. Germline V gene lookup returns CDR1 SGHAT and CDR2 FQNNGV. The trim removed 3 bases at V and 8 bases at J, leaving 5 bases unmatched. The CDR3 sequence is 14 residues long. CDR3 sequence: CASSFQREADEQFF. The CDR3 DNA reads TGTGCCAGCAGCTTCCAGCGGGAGGCCGATGAGCAGTTCTTC.

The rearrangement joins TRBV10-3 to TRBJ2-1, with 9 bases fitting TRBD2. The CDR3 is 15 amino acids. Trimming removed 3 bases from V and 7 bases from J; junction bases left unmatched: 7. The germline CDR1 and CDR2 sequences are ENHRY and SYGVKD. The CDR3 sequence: CAISDLAGMLNEQFF. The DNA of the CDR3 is TGTGCCATCAGTGATCTAGCGGGAATGTTGAATGAGCAGTTCTTC.

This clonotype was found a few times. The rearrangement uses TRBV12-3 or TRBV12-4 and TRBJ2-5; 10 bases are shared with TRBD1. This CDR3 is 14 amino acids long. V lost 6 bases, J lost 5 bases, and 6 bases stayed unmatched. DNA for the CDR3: TGTGCCAGCAGCGTGACAGGGGGCGGGGAGACCCAGTACTTC. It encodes CASSVTGGGETQYF.

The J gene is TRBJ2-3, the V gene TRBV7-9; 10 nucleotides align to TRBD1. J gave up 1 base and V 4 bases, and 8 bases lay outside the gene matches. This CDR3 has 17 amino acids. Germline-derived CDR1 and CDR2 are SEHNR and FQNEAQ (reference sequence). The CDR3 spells CASSSPRGTGGTDTQYF. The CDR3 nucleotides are TGTGCCAGCAGCTCCCCCCGAGGGACAGGGGGCACAGATACGCAGTATTTT.

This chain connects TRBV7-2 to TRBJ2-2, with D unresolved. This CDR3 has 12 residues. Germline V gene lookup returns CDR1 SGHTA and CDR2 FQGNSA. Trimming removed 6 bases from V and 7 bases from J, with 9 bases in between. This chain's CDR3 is CASRNAHGELFF. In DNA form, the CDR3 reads TGTGCCAGCAGGAACGCTCACGGGGAGCTGTTTTTT.

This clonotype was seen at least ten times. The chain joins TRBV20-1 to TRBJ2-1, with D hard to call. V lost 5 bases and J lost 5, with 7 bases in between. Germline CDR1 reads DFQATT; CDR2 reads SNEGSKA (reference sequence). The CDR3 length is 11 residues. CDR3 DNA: TGCAGTGCTCCATTACACAATGAGCAGTTCTTC. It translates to CSAPLHNEQFF.